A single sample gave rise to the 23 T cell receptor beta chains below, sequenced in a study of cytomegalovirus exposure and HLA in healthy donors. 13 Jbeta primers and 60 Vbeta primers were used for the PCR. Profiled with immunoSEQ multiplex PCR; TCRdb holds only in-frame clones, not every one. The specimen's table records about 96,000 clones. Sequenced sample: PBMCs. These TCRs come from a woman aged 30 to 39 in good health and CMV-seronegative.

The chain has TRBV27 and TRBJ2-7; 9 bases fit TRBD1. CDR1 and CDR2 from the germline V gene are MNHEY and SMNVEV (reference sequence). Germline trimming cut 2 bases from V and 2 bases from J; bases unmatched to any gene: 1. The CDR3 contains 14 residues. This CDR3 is CASSLRQGAYEQYF. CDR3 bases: TGTGCCAGCAGTTTAAGACAGGGGGCCTACGAGCAGTACTTC.

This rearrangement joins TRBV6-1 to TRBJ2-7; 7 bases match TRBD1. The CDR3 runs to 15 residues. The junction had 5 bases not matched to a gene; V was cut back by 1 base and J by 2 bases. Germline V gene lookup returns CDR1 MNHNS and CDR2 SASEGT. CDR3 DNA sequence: TGTGCCAGCAGTGAAGTCGGGACAGAAGCCTACGAGCAGTACTTC. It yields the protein CASSEVGTEAYEQYF.

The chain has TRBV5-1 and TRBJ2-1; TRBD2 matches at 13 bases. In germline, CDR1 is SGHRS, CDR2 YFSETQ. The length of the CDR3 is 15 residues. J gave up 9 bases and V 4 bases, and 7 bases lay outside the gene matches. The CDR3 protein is CASSPGLAGSGEQFF. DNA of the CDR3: TGCGCCAGCAGCCCGGGACTAGCGGGATCGGGTGAGCAGTTCTTC. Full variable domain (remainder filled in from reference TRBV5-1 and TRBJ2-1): KAGVTQTPRYLIKTRGQQVTLSCSPISGHRSVSWYQQTPGQGLQFLFEYFSETQRNKGNFPGRFSGRQFSNSRSEMNVSTLELGDSALYLCASSPGLAGSGEQFFGPGTRLTVL.

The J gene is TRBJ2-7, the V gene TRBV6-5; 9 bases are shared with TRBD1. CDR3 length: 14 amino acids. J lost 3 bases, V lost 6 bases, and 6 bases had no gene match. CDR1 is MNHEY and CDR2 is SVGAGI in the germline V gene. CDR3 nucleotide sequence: TGTGCCAGCAGCCGGGACAGGGATATCTACGAGCAGTACTTC. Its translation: CASSRDRDIYEQYF.

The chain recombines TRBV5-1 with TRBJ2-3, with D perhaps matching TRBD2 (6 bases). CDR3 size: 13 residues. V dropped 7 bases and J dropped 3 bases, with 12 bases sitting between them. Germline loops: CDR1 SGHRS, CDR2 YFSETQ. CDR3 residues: CASAGRITDTQYF. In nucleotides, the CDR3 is TGCGCCAGCGCGGGACGGATTACAGATACGCAGTATTTT.

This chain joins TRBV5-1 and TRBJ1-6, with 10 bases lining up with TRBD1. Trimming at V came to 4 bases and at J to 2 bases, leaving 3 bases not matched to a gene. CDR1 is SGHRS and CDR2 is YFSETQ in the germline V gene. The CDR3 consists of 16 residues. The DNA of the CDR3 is TGCGCCAGCAGCCGCGGGACAGGGGCCTATAATTCACCCCTCCACTTT. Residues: CASSRGTGAYNSPLHF. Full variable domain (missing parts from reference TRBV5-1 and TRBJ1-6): KAGVTQTPRYLIKTRGQQVTLSCSPISGHRSVSWYQQTPGQGLQFLFEYFSETQRNKGNFPGRFSGRQFSNSRSEMNVSTLELGDSALYLCASSRGTGAYNSPLHFGNGTRLTVT.

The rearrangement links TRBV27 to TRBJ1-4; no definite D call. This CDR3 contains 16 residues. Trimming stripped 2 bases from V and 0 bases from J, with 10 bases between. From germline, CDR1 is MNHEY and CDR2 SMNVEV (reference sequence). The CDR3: CASSLKTGATNEKLFF. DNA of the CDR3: TGTGCCAGCAGTTTAAAAACGGGTGCAACTAATGAAAAACTGTTTTTT.

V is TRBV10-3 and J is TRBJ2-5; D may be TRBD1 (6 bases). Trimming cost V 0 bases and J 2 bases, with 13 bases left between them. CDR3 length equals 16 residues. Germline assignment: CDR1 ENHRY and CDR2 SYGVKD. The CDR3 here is CAISESLSRGQETQYF. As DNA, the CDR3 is TGTGCCATCAGTGAGTCGCTCTCCAGGGGTCAAGAGACCCAGTACTTC.

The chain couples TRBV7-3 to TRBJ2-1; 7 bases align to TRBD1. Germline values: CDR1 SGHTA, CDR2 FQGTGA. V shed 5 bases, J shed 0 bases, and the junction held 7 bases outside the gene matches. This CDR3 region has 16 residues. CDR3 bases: TGTGCCAGCAGCCCGCGGACAGGTGCCTCCTACAATGAGCAGTTCTTC. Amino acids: CASSPRTGASYNEQFF. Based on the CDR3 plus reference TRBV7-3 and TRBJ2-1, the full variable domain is GAGVSQTPSNKVTEKGKYVELRCDPISGHTALYWYRQSLGQGPEFLIYFQGTGAADDSGLPNDRFFAVRPEGSVSTLKIQRTERGDSAVYLCASSPRTGASYNEQFFGPGTRLTVL.

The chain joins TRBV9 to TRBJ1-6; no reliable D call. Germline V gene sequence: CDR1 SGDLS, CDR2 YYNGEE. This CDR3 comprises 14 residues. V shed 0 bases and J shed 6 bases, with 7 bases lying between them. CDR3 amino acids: CASSVGLSNSPLHF. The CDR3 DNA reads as TGTGCCAGCAGCGTAGGGCTCAGTAATTCACCCCTCCACTTT. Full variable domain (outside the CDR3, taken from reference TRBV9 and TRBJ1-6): DSGVTQTPKHLITATGQRVTLRCSPRSGDLSVYWYQQSLDQGLQFLIQYYNGEERAKGNILERFSAQQFPDLHSELNLSSLELGDSALYFCASSVGLSNSPLHFGNGTRLTVT.

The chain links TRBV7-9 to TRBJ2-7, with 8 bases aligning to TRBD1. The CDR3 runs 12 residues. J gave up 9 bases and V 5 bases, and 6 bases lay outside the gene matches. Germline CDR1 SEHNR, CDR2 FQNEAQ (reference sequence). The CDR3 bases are TGTGCCAGCAGCACCGGGACAGGTGGGCAGTACTTC. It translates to CASSTGTGGQYF.

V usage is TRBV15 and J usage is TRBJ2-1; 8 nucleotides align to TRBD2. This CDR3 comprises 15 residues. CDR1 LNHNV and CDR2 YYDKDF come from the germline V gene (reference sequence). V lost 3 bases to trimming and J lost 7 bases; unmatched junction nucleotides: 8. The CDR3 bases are TGTGCCACCAGCAGTAGCGGGGCCGGGGGAAATGAGCAGTTCTTC. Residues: CATSSSGAGGNEQFF. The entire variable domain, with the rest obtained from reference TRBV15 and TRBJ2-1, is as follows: DAMVIQNPRYQVTQFGKPVTLSCSQTLNHNVMYWYQQKSSQAPKLLFHYYDKDFNNEADTPDNFQSRRPNTSFCFLDIRSPGLGDTAMYLCATSSSGAGGNEQFFGPGTRLTVL.

The CDR3 DNA is TGCAGCGTTGGACAGCCCTACGAGCAGTACTTC. It is translated as CSVGQPYEQYF. V and J are TRBV29-1 and TRBJ2-7; D perhaps matches TRBD1 (5 bases). CDR3 length equals 11 residues. Germline V lookup: CDR1 SQVTM, CDR2 ANQGSEA. V was cut by 4 bases and J by 2 bases, with 6 bases left in between.

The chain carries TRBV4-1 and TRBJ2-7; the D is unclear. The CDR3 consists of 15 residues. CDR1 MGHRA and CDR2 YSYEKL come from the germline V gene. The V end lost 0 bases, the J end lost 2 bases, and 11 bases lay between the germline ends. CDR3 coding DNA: TGCGCCAGCAGCCAAGAGGAGACGGCAACCTACGAGCAGTACTTC. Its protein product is CASSQEETATYEQYF.

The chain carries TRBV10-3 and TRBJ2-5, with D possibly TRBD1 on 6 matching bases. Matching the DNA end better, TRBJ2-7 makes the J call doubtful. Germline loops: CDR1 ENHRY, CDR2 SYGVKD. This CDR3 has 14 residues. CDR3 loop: CAISESGDNYEQYF. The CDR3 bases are TGTGCCATCAGTGAGTCCGGGGACAACTACGAGCAGTACTTC.

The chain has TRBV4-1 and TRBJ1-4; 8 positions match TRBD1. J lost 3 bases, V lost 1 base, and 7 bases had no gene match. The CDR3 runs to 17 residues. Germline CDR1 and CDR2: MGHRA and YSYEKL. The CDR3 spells CASSQVPGGLANEKLFF. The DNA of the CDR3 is TGCGCCAGCAGCCAAGTCCCAGGGGGCTTAGCTAATGAAAAACTGTTTTTT.

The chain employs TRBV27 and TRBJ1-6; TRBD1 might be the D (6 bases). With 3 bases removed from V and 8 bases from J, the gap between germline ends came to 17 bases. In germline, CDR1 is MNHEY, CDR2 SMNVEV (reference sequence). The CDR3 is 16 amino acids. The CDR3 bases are TGTGCCAGCAGTTTCGGAATAGCCCCAGGGGATTCACCCCTCCACTTT. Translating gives CASSFGIAPGDSPLHF.

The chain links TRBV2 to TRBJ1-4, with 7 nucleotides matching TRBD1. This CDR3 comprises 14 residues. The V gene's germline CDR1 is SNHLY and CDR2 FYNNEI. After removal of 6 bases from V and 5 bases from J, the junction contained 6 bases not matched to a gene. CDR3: CASRNRGGNEKLFF. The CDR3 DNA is TGTGCCAGCAGAAACAGGGGCGGGAATGAAAAACTGTTTTTT. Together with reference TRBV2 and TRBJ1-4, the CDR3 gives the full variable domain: EPEVTQTPSHQVTQMGQEVILRCVPISNHLYFYWYRQILGQKVEFLVSFYNNEISEKSEIFDDQFSVERPDGSNFTLKIRSTKLEDSAMYFCASRNRGGNEKLFFGSGTQLSVL.

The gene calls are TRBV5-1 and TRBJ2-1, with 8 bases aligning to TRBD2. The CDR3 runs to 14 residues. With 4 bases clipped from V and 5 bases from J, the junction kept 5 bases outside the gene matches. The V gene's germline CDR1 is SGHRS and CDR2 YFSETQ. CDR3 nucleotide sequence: TGCGCCAGCAGCACCCCCGGGGGGGACAATGAGCAGTTCTTC. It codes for CASSTPGGDNEQFF.

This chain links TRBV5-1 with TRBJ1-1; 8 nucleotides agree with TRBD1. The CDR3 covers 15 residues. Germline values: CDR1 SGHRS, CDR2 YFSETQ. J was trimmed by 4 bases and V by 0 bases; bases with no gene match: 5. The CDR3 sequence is CASSLVWTGSTEAFF. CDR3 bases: TGCGCCAGCAGCTTGGTATGGACAGGGAGCACTGAAGCTTTCTTT.

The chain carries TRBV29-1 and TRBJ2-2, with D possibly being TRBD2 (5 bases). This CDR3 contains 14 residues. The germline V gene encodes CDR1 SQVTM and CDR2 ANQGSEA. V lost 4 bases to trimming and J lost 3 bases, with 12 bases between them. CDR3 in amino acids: CSVVVSRDTGELFF. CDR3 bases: TGCAGCGTTGTGGTCTCGAGGGACACCGGGGAGCTGTTTTTT.

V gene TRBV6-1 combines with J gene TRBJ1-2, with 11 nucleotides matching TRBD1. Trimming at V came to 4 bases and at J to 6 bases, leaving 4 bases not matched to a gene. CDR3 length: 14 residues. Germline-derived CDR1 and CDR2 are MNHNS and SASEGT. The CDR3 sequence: CASSVDRGQNGYTF. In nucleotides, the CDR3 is TGTGCCAGCAGTGTGGACAGGGGGCAAAATGGCTACACCTTC.

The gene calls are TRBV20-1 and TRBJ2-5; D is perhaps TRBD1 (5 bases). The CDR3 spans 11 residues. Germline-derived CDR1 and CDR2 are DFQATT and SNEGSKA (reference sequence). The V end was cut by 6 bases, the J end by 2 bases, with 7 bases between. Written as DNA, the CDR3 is TGCAGTGCGACAGCACAAGAGACCCAGTACTTC. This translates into CSATAQETQYF.